These T cell receptor beta chains were read from a single sample in a study of blood T cell repertoires in COVID-19. Clones were read by immunoSEQ multiplex PCR, and TCRdb kept only the in-frame ones, dropping some. This table has about 98,000 clones, around 82% appearing once. Sequencing was performed on peripheral blood. The receptor source for this set is a man in his 70s with active or convalescent COVID-19. The CDR3 runs from the conserved cysteine through the conserved F or W. D genes are given only for firm matches. Only part of the rows carry a size: once, few, many, or a class if the clone is expanded.

v_gene: TRBV20-1
d_gene: TRBD1
abundance: .
j_gene: TRBJ2-7
CDR3nt: TGCAGTGCTAGTAGGGGGCGCTACGAGCAGTACTTC
CDR3aa: CSASRGRYEQYF

v_gene: TRBV19
d_gene: TRBD1
abundance: .
j_gene: TRBJ1-5
CDR3nt: TGTGCCAGTAGTGCGGGACAGGGATTCAATCAGCCCCAGCATTTT
CDR3aa: CASSAGQGFNQPQHF

v_gene: TRBV10-3
d_gene: TRBD2
abundance: .
j_gene: TRBJ2-3
CDR3nt: TGTGCCATCACTTCGGCTGGCGGGGGAGGCACAGATACGCAGTATTTT
CDR3aa: CAITSAGGGGTDTQYF

v_gene: TRBV15
d_gene: TRBD1
abundance: .
j_gene: TRBJ1-5
CDR3nt: TGTGCCACCAGCAGAGTGACAGGGGGGAATCAGCCCCAGCATTTT
CDR3aa: CATSRVTGGNQPQHF

v_gene: TRBV30
d_gene: TRBD1
abundance: .
j_gene: TRBJ1-1
CDR3nt: TGTGCCTGGAGTGCCGGGACAGGCCCGACGGCTTTGAACACTGAAGCTTTCTTT
CDR3aa: CAWSAGTGPTALNTEAFF

v_gene: TRBV18
d_gene: TRBD1
abundance: .
j_gene: TRBJ1-6
CDR3nt: TGTGCCAGCTCACCGGGGGACAGGGAGAATTCACCCCTCCACTTT
CDR3aa: CASSPGDRENSPLHF

v_gene: TRBV6-4
d_gene: TRBD2
abundance: .
j_gene: TRBJ2-1
CDR3nt: TGTGCCAGCAGGAGATCTAGCGGGGGATTGTTTGAGCAGTTCTTC
CDR3aa: CASRRSSGGLFEQFF

v_gene: TRBV12-3/TRBV12-4
d_gene: .
abundance: .
j_gene: TRBJ2-7
CDR3nt: TGTGCCAGCAGTCCTCAGATTTACGAGCAGTACTTC
CDR3aa: CASSPQIYEQYF

v_gene: TRBV5-8
d_gene: TRBD1
abundance: .
j_gene: TRBJ1-1
CDR3nt: TGTGCCAGCAGAATTAGGGACAGGGGAGCTTTCTTT
CDR3aa: CASRIRDRGAFF

v_gene: TRBV9
d_gene: .
abundance: .
j_gene: TRBJ1-2
CDR3nt: TGTGCCAGCAGCGTAGGAGGGTTAGCTAACTATGGCTACACCTTC
CDR3aa: CASSVGGLANYGYTF

v_gene: TRBV5-4
d_gene: TRBD1
abundance: .
j_gene: TRBJ2-7
CDR3nt: TGTGCCAGCAGCTTGGGGACAGGGACCTACGAGCAGTACTTC
CDR3aa: CASSLGTGTYEQYF

v_gene: TRBV2
d_gene: .
abundance: .
j_gene: TRBJ1-2
CDR3nt: TGTGCCAGCAGTGAAGGGACACAGATTGGCTACACCTTC
CDR3aa: CASSEGTQIGYTF

v_gene: TRBV6-1
d_gene: .
abundance: .
j_gene: TRBJ2-3
CDR3nt: TGTGCCAGCAGTGCGTACCAAAGGGTCAGAGGACAGACTAAGACAGATACGCAGTATTTT
CDR3aa: CASSAYQRVRGQTKTDTQYF

v_gene: TRBV5-1
d_gene: .
abundance: once
j_gene: TRBJ2-5
CDR3nt: TGCGCCAGCAGCACGTTTTCAGGGGGACTCCAAGAGACCCAGTACTTC
CDR3aa: CASSTFSGGLQETQYF

v_gene: TRBV3-1/TRBV3-2
d_gene: .
abundance: .
j_gene: TRBJ2-7
CDR3nt: TGTGCCAGCAGCCAAGATGATAGTGTGCGTCAGCAGTACTTC
CDR3aa: CASSQDDSVRQQYF

v_gene: TRBV2
d_gene: TRBD1
abundance: .
j_gene: TRBJ2-7
CDR3nt: TGTGCCAGCAGTGAAAGACGGAGGTTCGGGACAGGGGGATACGAGCAGTACTTC
CDR3aa: CASSERRRFGTGGYEQYF

v_gene: TRBV7-3
d_gene: .
abundance: .
j_gene: TRBJ1-2
CDR3nt: TGTGCCAGCAGCTTAGGCCCCCCAGGGGTAATGGATGGCTACACCTTC
CDR3aa: CASSLGPPGVMDGYTF

v_gene: TRBV6-4
d_gene: .
abundance: once
j_gene: TRBJ1-6
CDR3nt: TGTGCCAGCAGTGACTCGGGACACAAGAATTCACCCCTCCACTTT
CDR3aa: CASSDSGHKNSPLHF

v_gene: TRBV7-3
d_gene: .
abundance: many
j_gene: TRBJ2-3
CDR3nt: TGTGCCAGCAGCTTAACCCCCTTGAGCACAGATACGCAGTATTTT
CDR3aa: CASSLTPLSTDTQYF

v_gene: TRBV7-8
d_gene: .
abundance: few
j_gene: TRBJ1-1
CDR3nt: TGTGCCAGCAGCCCGCAGGGTTCTCCGAAGAACACTGAAGCTTTCTTT
CDR3aa: CASSPQGSPKNTEAFF

v_gene: TRBV12-3/TRBV12-4
d_gene: .
abundance: .
j_gene: TRBJ2-5
CDR3nt: TGTGCCAGCAGTTCCGAGGTATTGACCCAGTACTTC
CDR3aa: CASSSEVLTQYF

v_gene: TRBV11-3
d_gene: .
abundance: .
j_gene: TRBJ2-5
CDR3nt: TGTGCCAGCAGCTCTCAAGAGACCCAGTACTTC
CDR3aa: CASSSQETQYF

v_gene: TRBV5-1
d_gene: TRBD1
abundance: once
j_gene: TRBJ1-1
CDR3nt: TGCGCCAGCAGCTTGCGCCCGGGACAGGGAAATACTGAAGCTTTCTTT
CDR3aa: CASSLRPGQGNTEAFF

v_gene: TRBV5-4
d_gene: TRBD1
abundance: .
j_gene: TRBJ1-1
CDR3nt: TGTGCCAGCAGCAATCAGGGGGCTGAAGCTTTCTTT
CDR3aa: CASSNQGAEAFF